The TCR beta chain described here comes from a study of T cell repertoires in cytomegalovirus infection. Turning to this clonotype: Its antigen remains unknown.

TCRdb recomputed calls from the reads with MiXCR, one row per CDR3 protein. The data show about 890,000 distinct CDR3 sequences, roughly 31% seen once. The germline V gene has CDR1 MRHNA and CDR2 SNTAGT. This CDR3 has 15 amino acids. The V and J ends lost 6 bases and 5 bases, in that order; junction bases with no gene match: 9. The source material was cultured CD8+ T cells from PBMCs, sampled from culture after CMV antigen stimulation. The receptor was derived from a human donor in good health (CMV status not recorded). Some clones in this sample may be carry-over from other donors' samples. V is TRBV6-4 and J is TRBJ2-1, with 8 bases fitting TRBD2. The CDR3 region has the DNA TGTGCCAGCAGCCACGGGGGGGGGCCCAACAATGAGCAGTTCTTC. Encoded protein: CASSHGGGPNNEQFF.